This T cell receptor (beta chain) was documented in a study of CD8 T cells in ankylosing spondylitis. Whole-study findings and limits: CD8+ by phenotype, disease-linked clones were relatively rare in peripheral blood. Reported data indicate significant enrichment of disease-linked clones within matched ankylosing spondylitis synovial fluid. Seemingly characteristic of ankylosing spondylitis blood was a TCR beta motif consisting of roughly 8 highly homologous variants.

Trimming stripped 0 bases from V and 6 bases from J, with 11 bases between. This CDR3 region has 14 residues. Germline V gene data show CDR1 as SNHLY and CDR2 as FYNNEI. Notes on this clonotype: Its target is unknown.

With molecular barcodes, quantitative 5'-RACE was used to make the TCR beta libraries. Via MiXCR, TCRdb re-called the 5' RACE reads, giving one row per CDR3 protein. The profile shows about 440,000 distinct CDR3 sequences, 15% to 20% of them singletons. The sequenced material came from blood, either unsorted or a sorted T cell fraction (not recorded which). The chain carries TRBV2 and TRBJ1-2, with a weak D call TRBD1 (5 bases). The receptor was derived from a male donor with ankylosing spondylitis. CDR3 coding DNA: TGTGCCAGCAGTGAAGCGCGGCAGGGTGATGGCTACACCTTC. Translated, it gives CASSEARQGDGYTF.